The text below deals with one T cell receptor beta chain. The V gene's germline CDR1 is MGHRA and CDR2 YSYEKL. V gave up 2 bases and J gave up 3 bases, with 11 bases separating them. The CDR3 contains 15 residues. The data derive from a study of blood T cell repertoires in COVID-19. Background on the study: COVID-19 samples, acute and convalescent, were from the United States, Italy and Spain. Sources were T cells, B-cell-depleted T cells, or PBMCs; the material itself was cDNA or gDNA.

Libraries were prepared by immunoSEQ multiplex PCR; TCRdb keeps only in-frame clonotypes and omits some of them. The sample carries tens of thousands of clones, around 87% recorded once. What was sequenced was peripheral blood. The sequence was obtained from a human donor in a cohort sampled during active COVID-19. The chain recombines TRBV4-1 with TRBJ1-5; D is possibly TRBD1 (5 bases). DNA for the CDR3: TGCGCCAGCAGCCAAACTCAGGGACTCAATCAGCCCCAGCATTTT. This translates into CASSQTQGLNQPQHF.